Described below is a single T cell receptor beta chain sequence and its context. Clones were read by immunoSEQ multiplex PCR, and TCRdb kept only the in-frame ones, dropping some. Of 130,000 to 150,000 clones in the sample, around 93% were seen once. Trimming pared 5 bases from V and 4 bases from J, leaving 11 bases between. The CDR3 consists of 13 residues. In germline, CDR1 is LGHDT, CDR2 YNNKEL (reference sequence). This entry is derived from a study of T cell responses to AZD1222 COVID-19 vaccine. This TCR derives from an adult in good health. The starting material was peripheral blood, obtained on day 0 of AZD1222 vaccination. The chain combines TRBV3-1 (or the pseudogene TRBV3-2) with TRBJ1-1; D call uncertain. CDR3 DNA sequence: TGTGCCAGCAGCTCCAGGACGTCCACTGAAGCTTTCTTT. Translating it yields CASSSRTSTEAFF.